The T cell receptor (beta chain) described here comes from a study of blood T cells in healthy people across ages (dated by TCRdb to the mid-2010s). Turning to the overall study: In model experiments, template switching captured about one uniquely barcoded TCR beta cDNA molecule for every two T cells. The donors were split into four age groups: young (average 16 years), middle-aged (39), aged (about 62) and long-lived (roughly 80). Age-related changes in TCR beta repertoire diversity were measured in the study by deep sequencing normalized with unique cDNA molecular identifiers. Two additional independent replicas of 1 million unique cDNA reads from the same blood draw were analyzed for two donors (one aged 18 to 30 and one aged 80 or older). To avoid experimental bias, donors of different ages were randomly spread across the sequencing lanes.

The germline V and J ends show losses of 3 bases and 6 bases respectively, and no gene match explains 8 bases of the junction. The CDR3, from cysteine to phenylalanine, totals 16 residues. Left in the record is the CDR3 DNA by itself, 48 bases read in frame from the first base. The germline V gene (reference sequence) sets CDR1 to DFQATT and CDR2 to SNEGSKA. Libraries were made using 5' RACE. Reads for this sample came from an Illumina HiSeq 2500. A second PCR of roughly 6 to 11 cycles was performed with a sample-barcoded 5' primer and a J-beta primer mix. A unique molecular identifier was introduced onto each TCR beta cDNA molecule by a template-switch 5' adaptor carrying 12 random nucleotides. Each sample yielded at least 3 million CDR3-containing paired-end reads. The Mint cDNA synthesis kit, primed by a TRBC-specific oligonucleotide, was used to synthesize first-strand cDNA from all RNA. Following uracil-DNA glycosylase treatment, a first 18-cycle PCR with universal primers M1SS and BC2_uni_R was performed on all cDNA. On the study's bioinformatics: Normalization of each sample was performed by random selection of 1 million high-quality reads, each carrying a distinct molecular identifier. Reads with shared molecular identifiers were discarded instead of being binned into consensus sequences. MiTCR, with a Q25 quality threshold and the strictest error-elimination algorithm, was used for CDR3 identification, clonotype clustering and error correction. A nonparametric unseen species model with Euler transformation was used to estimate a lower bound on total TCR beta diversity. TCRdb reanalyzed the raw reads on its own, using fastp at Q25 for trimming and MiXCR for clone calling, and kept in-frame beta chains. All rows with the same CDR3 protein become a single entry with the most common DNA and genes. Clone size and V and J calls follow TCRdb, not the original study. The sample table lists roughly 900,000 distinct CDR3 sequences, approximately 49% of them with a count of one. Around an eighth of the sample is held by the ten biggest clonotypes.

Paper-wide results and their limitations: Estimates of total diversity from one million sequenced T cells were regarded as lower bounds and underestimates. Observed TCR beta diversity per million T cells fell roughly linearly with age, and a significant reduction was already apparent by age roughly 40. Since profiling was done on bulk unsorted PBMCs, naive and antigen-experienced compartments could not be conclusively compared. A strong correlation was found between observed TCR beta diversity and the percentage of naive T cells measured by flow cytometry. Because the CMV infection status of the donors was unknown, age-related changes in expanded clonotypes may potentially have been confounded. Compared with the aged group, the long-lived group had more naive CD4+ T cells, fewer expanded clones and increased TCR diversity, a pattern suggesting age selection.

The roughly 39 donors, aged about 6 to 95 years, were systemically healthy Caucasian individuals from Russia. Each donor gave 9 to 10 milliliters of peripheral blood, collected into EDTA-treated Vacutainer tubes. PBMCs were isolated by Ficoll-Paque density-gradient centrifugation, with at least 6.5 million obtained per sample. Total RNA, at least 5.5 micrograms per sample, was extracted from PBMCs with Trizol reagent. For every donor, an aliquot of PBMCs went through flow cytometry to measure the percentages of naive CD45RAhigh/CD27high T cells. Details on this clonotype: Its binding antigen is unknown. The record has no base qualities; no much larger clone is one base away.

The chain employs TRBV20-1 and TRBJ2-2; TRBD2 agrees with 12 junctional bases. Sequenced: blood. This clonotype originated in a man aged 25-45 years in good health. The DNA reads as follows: TGCAGTGCTAGGGCCGGGACTAGCGGGTCCTCCGGGGAGCTGTTTTTT. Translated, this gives CSARAGTSGSSGELFF.